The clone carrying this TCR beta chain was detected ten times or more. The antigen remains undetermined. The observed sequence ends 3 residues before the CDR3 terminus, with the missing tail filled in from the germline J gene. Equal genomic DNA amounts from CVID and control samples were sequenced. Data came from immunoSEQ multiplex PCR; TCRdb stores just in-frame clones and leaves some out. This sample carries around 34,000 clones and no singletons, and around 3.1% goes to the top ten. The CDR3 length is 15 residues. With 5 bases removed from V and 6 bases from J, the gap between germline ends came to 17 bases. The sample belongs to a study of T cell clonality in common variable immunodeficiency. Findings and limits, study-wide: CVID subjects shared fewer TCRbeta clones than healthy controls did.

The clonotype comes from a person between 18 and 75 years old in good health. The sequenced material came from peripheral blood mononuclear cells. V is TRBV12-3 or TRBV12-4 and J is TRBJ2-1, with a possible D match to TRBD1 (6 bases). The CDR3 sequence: CASSPRQAGRNEQFF. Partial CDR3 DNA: TGTGCCAGCAGTCCCCGACAGGCGGGTCGCAATGAG.